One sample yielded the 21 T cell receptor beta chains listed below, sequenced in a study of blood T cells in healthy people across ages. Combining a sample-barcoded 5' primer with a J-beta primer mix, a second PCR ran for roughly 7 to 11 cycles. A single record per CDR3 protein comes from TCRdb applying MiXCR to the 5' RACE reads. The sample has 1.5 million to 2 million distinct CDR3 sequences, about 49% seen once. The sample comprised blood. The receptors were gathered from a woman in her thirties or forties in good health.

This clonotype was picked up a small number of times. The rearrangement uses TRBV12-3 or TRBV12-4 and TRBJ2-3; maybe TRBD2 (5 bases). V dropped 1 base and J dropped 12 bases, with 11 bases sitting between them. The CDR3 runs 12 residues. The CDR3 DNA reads TGTGCCAGCAGTTTAGGGAGGACGGCCCAGTATTTT. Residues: CASSLGRTAQYF.

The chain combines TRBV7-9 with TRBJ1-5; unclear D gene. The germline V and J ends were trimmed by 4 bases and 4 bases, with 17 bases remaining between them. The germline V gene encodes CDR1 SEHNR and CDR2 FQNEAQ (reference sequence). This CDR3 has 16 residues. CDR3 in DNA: TGTGCCAGCAGCTCGTCCCCGGGTGCGGGAAATCAGCCCCAGCATTTT. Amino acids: CASSSSPGAGNQPQHF.

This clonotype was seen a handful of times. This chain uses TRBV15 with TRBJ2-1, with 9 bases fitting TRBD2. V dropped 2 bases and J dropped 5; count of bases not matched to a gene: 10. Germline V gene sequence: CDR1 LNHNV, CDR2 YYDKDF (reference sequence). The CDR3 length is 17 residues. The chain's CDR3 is CATSRSPSGGLDNEQFF. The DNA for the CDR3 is TGTGCCACCAGCAGAAGCCCAAGCGGGGGGCTGGACAATGAGCAGTTCTTC.

The CDR3 coding sequence is TGTGCCAGCAGCCGAGACAGGAGTTTATCTGGCTACACCTTC. It codes for CASSRDRSLSGYTF. V is TRBV28 and J is TRBJ1-2; D perhaps matches TRBD1 (6 bases). Trimming took off 6 bases at V and 7 bases at J, with 18 bases between the two ends. This CDR3 region has 14 residues. Per the germline V gene, CDR1 is MDHEN and CDR2 is SYDVKM.

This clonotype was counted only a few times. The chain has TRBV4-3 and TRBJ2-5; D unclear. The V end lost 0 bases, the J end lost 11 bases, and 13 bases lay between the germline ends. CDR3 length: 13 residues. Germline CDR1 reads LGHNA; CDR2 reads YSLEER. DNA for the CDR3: TGCGCCAGCAGCCAAGATTATAAAGGCTTTCAGTACTTC. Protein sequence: CASSQDYKGFQYF.

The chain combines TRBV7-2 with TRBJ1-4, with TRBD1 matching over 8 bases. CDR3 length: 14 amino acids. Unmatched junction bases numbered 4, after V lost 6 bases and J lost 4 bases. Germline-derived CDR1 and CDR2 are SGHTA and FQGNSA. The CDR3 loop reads CASSNTGGNEKLFF. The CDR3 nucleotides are TGTGCCAGCAGTAATACAGGGGGTAATGAAAAACTGTTTTTT. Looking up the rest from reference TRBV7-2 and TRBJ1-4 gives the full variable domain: GAGVSQSPSNKVTEKGKDVELRCDPISGHTALYWYRQSLGQGLEFLIYFQGNSAPDKSGLPSDRFSAERTGGSVSTLTIQRTQQEDSAVYLCASSNTGGNEKLFFGSGTQLSVL.

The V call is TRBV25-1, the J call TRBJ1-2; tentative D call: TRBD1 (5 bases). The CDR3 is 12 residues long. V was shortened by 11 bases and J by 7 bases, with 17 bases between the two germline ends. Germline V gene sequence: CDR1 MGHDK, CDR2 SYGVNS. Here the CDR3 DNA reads TGTGCCGCAAGAAGCGGGGGAGGTGGCTACACCTTC. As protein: CAARSGGGGYTF.

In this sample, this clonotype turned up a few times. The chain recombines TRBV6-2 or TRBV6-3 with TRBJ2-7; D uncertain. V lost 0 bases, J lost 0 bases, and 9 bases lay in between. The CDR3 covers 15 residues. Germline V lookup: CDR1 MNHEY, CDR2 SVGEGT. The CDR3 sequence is CASSYSGRSSYEQYF. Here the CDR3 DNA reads TGTGCCAGCAGTTACTCCGGCAGGAGCTCCTACGAGCAGTACTTC.

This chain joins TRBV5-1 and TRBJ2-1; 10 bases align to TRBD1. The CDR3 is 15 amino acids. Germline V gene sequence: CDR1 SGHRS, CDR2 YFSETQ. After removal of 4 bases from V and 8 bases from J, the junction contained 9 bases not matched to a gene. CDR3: CASSPRQGAQDEQFF. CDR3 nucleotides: TGCGCCAGCAGCCCCAGACAGGGGGCTCAAGATGAGCAGTTCTTC.

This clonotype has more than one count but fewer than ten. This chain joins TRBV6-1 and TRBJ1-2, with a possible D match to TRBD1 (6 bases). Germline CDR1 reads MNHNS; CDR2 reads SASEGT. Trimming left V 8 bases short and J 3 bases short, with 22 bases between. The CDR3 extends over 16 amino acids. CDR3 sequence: CASYKTVGGGDYGYTF. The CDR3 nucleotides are TGTGCCAGCTATAAGACGGTAGGAGGGGGTGACTATGGCTACACCTTC.

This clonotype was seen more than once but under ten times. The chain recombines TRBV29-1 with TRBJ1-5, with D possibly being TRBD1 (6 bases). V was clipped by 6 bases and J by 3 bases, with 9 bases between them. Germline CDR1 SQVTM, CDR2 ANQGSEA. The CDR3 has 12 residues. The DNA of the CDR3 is TGCAGCGTGGGACATCACAATCAGCCCCAGCATTTT. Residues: CSVGHHNQPQHF.

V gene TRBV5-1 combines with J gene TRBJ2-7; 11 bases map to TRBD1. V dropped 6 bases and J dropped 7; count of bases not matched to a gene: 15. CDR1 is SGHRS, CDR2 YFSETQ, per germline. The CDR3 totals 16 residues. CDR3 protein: CASNPGWDRGSNEQYF. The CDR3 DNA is TGCGCCAGCAATCCGGGTTGGGACAGGGGGTCAAATGAGCAGTACTTC.

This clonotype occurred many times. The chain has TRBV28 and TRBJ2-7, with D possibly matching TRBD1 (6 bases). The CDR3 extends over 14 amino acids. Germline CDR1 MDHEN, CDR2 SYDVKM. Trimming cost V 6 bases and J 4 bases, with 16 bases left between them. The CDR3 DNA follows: TGTGCCAGCAGCTTCCGTGACAGGCCTTACGAGCAGTACTTC. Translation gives CASSFRDRPYEQYF.

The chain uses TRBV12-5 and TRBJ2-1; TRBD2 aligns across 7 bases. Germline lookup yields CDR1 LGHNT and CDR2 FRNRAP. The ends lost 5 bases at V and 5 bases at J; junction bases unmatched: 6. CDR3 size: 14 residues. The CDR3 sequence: CASGHGTTNNEQFF. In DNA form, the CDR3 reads TGTGCTAGTGGTCATGGGACTACCAACAATGAGCAGTTCTTC.

The CDR3 reads CASRRGAENTEAFF. The CDR3 DNA sequence: TGTGCCAGCAGACGGGGGGCTGAGAACACTGAAGCTTTCTTT. The V call is TRBV12-3 or TRBV12-4, the J call TRBJ1-1, with D perhaps TRBD1 (6 bases). The CDR3 runs to 14 residues. With 6 bases removed from V and 1 base from J, the gap between germline ends came to 12 bases.

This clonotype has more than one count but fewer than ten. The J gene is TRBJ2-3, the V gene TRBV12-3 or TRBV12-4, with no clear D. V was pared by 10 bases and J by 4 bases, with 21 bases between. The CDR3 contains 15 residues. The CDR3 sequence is CATSGGPVNADTQYF. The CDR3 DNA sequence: TGTGCCACCTCAGGTGGGCCGGTCAACGCAGATACGCAGTATTTT.

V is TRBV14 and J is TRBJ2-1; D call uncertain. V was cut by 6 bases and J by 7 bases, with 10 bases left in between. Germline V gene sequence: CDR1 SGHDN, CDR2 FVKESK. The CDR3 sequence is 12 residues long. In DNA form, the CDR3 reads TGTGCCAGCAGTGCTCTAGGGAATGAGCAGTTCTTC. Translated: CASSALGNEQFF. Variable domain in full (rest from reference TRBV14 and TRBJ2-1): EAGVTQFPSHSVIEKGQTVTLRCDPISGHDNLYWYRRVMGKEIKFLLHFVKESKQDESGMPNNRFLAERTGGTYSTLKVQPAELEDSGVYFCASSALGNEQFFGPGTRLTVL.

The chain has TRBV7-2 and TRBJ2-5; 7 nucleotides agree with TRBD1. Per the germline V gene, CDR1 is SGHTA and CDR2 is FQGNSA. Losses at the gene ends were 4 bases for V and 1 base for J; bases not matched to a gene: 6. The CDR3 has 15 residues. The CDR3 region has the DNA TGTGCCAGCAGCTCGTGGACAGGTCGCCAAGAGACCCAGTACTTC. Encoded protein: CASSSWTGRQETQYF.

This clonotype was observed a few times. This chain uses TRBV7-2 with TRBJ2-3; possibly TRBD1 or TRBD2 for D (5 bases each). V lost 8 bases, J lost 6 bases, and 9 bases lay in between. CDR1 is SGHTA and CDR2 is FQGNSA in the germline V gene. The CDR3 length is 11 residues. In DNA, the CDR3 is TGTGCCAGCCTCGGGGCGGATACGCAGTATTTT. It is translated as CASLGADTQYF.

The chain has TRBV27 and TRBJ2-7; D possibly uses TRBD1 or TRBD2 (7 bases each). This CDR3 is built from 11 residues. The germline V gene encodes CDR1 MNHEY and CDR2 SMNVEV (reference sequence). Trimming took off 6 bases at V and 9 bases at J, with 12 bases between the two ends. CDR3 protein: CASSRGGGQYF. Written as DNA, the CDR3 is TGTGCCAGCAGCAGGGGGGGCGGGCAGTACTTC.

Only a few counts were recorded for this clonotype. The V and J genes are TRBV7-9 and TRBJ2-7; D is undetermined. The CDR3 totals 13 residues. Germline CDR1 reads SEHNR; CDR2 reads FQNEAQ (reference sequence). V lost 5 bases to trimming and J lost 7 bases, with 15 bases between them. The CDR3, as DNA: TGTGCCAGCAGCCCGTTGGTCCGATTGGAGCAGTACTTC. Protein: CASSPLVRLEQYF.